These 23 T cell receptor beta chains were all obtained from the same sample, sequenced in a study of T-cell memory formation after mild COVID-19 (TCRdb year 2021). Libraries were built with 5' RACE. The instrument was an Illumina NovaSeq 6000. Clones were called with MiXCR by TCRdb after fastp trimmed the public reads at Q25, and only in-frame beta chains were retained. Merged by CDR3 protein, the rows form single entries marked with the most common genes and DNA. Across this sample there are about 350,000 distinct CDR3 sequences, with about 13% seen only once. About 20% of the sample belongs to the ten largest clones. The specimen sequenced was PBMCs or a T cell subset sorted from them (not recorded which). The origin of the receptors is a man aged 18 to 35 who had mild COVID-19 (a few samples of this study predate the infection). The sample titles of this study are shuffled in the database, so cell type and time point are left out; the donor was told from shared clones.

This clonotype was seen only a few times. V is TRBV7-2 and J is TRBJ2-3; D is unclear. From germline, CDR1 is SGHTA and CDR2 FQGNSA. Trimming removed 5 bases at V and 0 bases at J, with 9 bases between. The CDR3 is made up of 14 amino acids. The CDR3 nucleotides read TGTGCCAGCAGCGAGATAGCCAGCACAGATACGCAGTATTTT. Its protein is CASSEIASTDTQYF.

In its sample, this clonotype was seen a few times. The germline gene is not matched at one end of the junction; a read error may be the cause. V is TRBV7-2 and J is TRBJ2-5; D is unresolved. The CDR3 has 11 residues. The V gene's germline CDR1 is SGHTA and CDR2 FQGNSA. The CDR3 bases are TGTGCCAGCAGCTTGTTGCTTGACCCCACCTTC. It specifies CASSLLLDPTF.

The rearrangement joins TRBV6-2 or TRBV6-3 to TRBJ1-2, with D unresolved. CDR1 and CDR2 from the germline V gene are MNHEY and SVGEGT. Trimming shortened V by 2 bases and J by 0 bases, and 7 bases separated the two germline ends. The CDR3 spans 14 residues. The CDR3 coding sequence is TGTGCCAGCAGTTACGCCAGCACTAACTATGGCTACACCTTC. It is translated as CASSYASTNYGYTF.

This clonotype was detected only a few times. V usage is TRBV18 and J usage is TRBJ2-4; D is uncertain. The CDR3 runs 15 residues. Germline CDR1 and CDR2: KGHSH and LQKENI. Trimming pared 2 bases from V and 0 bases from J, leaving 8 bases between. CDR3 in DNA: TGTGCCAGCTCACCAATTCCGATAGCCAAAAACATTCAGTACTTC. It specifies CASSPIPIAKNIQYF.

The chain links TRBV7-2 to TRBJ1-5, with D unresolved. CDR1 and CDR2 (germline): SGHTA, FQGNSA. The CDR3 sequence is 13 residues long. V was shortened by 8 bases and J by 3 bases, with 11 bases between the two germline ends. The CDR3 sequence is CASRGNLNQPQHF. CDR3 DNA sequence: TGTGCCAGCCGCGGGAACCTCAATCAGCCCCAGCATTTT.

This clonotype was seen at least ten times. CDR3 amino acids: CASSYSGVVYGYTF. The CDR3 DNA reads as TGTGCCAGCAGTTACTCAGGGGTGGTCTATGGCTACACCTTC. The chain couples TRBV6-6 to TRBJ1-2; D may be TRBD1 (5 bases). Trimming shortened V by 0 bases and J by 4 bases, and 9 bases separated the two germline ends. The CDR3 spans 14 residues. CDR1 and CDR2 from the germline V gene are MNHNY and SVGAGI (reference sequence).

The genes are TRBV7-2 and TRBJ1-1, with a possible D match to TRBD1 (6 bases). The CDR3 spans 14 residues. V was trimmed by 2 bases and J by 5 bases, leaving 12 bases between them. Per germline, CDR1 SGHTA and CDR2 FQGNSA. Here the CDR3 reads CASSLSGGRTEAFF. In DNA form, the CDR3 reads TGTGCCAGCAGCTTATCGGGGGGGCGTACTGAAGCTTTCTTT.

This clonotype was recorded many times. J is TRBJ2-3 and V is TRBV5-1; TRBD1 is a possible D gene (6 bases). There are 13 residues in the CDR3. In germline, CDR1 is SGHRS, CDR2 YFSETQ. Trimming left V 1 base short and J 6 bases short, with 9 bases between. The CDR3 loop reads CASSLTGSDTQYF. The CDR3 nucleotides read TGCGCCAGCAGCTTGACAGGGTCCGATACGCAGTATTTT.

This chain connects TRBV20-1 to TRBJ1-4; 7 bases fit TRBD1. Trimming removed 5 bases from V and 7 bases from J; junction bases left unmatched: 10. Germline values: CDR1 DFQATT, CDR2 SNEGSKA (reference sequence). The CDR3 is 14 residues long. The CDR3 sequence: CSAAQGGSAEKLFF. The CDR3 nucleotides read TGCAGTGCTGCCCAGGGGGGCAGTGCTGAAAAACTGTTTTTT.

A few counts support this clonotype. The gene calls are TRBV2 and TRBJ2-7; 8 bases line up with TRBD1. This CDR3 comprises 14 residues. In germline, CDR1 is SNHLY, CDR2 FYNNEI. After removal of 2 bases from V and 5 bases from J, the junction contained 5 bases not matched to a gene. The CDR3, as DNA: TGTGCCAGCAGTGAACAGGGGGCAGTAGACGAGCAGTACTTC. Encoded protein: CASSEQGAVDEQYF.

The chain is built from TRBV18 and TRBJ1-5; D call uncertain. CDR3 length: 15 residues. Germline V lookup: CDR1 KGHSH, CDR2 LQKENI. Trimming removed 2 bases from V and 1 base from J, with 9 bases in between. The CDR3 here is CASSPGQKSNQPQHF. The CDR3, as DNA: TGTGCCAGCTCACCAGGGCAAAAAAGCAATCAGCCCCAGCATTTT.

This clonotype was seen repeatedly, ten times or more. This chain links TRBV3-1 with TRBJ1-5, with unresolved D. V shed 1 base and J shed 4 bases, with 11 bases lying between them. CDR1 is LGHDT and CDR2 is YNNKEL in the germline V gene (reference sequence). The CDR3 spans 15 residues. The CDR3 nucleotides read TGTGCCAGCAGCCAAGTGTATCAGACGAATCAGCCCCAGCATTTT. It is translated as CASSQVYQTNQPQHF.

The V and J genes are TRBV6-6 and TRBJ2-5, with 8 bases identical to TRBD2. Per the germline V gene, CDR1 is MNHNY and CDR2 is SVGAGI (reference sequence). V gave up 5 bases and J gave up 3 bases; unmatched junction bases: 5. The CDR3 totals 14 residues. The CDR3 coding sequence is TGTGCCAGCAGTAACAGCGGGGGCAAAGAGACCCAGTACTTC. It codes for CASSNSGGKETQYF.

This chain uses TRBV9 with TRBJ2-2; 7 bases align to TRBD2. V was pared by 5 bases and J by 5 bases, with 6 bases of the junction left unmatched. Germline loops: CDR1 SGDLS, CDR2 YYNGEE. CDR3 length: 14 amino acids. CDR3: CASRRQGGTGELFF. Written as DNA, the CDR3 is TGTGCCAGCAGAAGGCAGGGAGGGACCGGGGAGCTGTTTTTT. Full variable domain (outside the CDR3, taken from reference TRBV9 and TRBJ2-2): DSGVTQTPKHLITATGQRVTLRCSPRSGDLSVYWYQQSLDQGLQFLIQYYNGEERAKGNILERFSAQQFPDLHSELNLSSLELGDSALYFCASRRQGGTGELFFGEGSRLTVL.

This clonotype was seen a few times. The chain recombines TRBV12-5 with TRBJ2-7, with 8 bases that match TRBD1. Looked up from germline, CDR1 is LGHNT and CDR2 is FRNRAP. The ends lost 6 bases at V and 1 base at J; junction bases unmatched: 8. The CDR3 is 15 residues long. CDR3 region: CASGLDRVFSYEQYF. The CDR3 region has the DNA TGTGCTAGTGGCCTGGACAGGGTTTTTTCCTACGAGCAGTACTTC.

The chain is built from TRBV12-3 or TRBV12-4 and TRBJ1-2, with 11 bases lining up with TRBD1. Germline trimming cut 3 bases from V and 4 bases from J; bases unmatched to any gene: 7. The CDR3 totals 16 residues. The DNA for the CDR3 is TGTGCCAGCAGTTTCTGGACAGGGGGCATGGGCTATGGCTACACCTTC. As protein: CASSFWTGGMGYGYTF.

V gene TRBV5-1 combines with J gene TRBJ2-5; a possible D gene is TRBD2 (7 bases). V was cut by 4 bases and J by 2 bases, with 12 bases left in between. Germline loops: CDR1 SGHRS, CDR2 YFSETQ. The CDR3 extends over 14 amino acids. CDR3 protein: CASSRGGEQETQYF. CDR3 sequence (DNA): TGCGCCAGCAGCCGAGGGGGGGAGCAAGAGACCCAGTACTTC.

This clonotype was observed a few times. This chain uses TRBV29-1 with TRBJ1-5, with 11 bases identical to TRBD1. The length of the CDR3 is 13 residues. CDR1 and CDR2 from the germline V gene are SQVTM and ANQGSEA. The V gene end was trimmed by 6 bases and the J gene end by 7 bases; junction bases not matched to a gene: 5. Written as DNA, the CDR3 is TGCAGCGTGGGACAGGGGGTACGGCAGCCCCAGCATTTT. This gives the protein CSVGQGVRQPQHF.

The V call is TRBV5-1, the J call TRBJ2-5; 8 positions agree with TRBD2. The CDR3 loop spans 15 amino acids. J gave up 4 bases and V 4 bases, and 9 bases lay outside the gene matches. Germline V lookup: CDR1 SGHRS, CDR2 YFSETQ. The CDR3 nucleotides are TGCGCCAGCAGCATCAGCGGGAGCCCTGGAGAGACCCAGTACTTC. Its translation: CASSISGSPGETQYF.

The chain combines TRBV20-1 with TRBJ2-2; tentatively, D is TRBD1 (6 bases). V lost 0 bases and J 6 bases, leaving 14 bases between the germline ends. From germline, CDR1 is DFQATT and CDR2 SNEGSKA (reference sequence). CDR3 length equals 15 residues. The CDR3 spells CSARDREQGPGELFF. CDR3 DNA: TGCAGTGCTAGAGATCGGGAACAGGGACCCGGGGAGCTGTTTTTT.

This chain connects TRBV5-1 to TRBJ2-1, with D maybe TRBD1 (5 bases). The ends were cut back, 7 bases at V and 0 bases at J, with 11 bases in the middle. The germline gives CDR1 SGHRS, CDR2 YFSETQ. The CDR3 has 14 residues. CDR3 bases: TGCGCCAGCTTTTTCAGGGACTCCTACAATGAGCAGTTCTTC. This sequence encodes CASFFRDSYNEQFF.

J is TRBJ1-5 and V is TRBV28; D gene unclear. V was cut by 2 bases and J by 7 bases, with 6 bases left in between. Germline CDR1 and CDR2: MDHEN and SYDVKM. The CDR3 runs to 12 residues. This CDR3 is CASSLNGQPQHF. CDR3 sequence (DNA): TGTGCCAGCAGTTTAAACGGCCAGCCCCAGCATTTT.

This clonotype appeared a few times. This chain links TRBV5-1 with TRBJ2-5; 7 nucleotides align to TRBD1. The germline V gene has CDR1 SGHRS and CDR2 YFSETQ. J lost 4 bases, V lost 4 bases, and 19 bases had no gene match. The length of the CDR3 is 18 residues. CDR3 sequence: CASSQDKKKTGWGETQYF. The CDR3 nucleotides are TGCGCCAGCAGCCAGGACAAAAAAAAGACAGGGTGGGGAGAGACCCAGTACTTC.